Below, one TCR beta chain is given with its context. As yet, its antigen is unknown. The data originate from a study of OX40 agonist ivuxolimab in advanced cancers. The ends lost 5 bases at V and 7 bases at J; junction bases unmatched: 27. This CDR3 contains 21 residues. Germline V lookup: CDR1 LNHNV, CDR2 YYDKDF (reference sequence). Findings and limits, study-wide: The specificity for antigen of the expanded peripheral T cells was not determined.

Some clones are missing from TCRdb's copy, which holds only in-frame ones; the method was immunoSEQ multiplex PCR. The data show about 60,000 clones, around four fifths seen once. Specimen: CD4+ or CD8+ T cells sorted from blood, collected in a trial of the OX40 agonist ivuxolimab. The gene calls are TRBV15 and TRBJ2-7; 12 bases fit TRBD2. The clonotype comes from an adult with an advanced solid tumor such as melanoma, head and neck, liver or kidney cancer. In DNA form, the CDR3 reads TGTGCCACCAGCTCTTACGGAATCGGACTAGCGGGACCTAAGTACGGACCGGAGCAGTACTTC. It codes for CATSSYGIGLAGPKYGPEQYF.